These 20 T cell receptor beta chains were all obtained from the same sample, sequenced in a study of siplizumab effects on memory and regulatory T cells. Some clones are missing from TCRdb's copy, which holds only in-frame ones; the method was immunoSEQ multiplex PCR. This table has some 100,000 clones, about 91% appearing once. Sequencing was done on a sample of Tregs sorted from blood. Every receptor here comes from a human donor in good health.

Here the CDR3 DNA reads TGTGCCAGCAGCTCCTTCGTCTACAATGAGCAGTTCTTC. Translated: CASSSFVYNEQFF. This chain links TRBV7-2 with TRBJ2-1; unclear D gene. Trimming left V 4 bases short and J 3 bases short, with 7 bases between. The CDR3 has 13 amino acids. CDR1 is SGHTA and CDR2 is FQGNSA in the germline V gene.

The chain recombines TRBV7-9 with TRBJ2-5; D call uncertain. Trimming cost V 1 base and J 2 bases, with 5 bases left between them. This CDR3 contains 13 residues. The germline gives CDR1 SEHNR, CDR2 FQNEAQ (reference sequence). The CDR3 loop is CASSLGQQETQYF. In nucleotides, the CDR3 is TGTGCCAGCAGCTTAGGGCAGCAAGAGACCCAGTACTTC.

The chain joins TRBV5-6 to TRBJ2-3, with TRBD2 identical over 12 bases. CDR1 and CDR2 (germline): SGHDT, YYEEEE. The CDR3 loop spans 16 amino acids. The trim removed 4 bases at V and 2 bases at J, leaving 5 bases unmatched. As DNA, the CDR3 is TGTGCCAGCAGCCGACTAGCGGGAGACATCACAGATACGCAGTATTTT. Protein sequence: CASSRLAGDITDTQYF.

V gene TRBV28 combines with J gene TRBJ1-4; D is uncertain. This CDR3 has 15 amino acids. CDR1 is MDHEN, CDR2 SYDVKM, per germline. V lost 10 bases and J 0 bases, leaving 15 bases between the germline ends. CDR3 loop: CAIASGSATNEKLFF. The DNA for the CDR3 is TGTGCCATCGCCTCGGGCTCTGCAACTAATGAAAAACTGTTTTTT.

This clone was seen only once. The chain uses TRBV27 and TRBJ2-6; no clear D. The CDR3 is made up of 14 amino acids. The V end lost 3 bases, the J end lost 0 bases, and 3 bases lay between the germline ends. Germline CDR1 is MNHEY and CDR2 is SMNVEV (reference sequence). CDR3 DNA: TGTGCCAGCAGTTTCTACTCTGGGGCCAACGTCCTGACTTTC. It is translated as CASSFYSGANVLTF.

The V and J genes are TRBV15 and TRBJ1-4; tentative D call: TRBD1 (5 bases). Germline CDR1 is LNHNV and CDR2 is YYDKDF (reference sequence). The CDR3 has 15 residues. Trimming removed 1 base at V and 6 bases at J, with 12 bases between. The CDR3 coding sequence is TGTGCCACCAGCAGAGCCTTACAGGAGTATGAAAAACTGTTTTTT. Translating gives CATSRALQEYEKLFF.

The rearrangement uses TRBV5-6 and TRBJ2-5, with D possibly matching TRBD1 (6 bases). This CDR3 has 15 amino acids. CDR1 and CDR2 (germline): SGHDT, YYEEEE. The V and J ends lost 5 bases and 3 bases respectively, with 17 bases between them. CDR3: CASRPPGQIKETQYF. The CDR3, as DNA: TGTGCCAGCAGACCTCCGGGACAAATAAAAGAGACCCAGTACTTC.

The chain has TRBV18 and TRBJ2-1, with 14 bases that match TRBD2. V lost 2 bases and J lost 0; bases outside the gene matches: 12. Per germline, CDR1 KGHSH and CDR2 LQKENI. CDR3 size: 21 residues. The CDR3 DNA is TGTGCCAGCTCACCAGGGACCGGGACTAGCGGGAGCCGGAGCTCCTACAATGAGCAGTTCTTC. Translating it yields CASSPGTGTSGSRSSYNEQFF.

The V gene is TRBV2, the J gene TRBJ2-7; the D call may be TRBD1 or TRBD2 (6 bases each). Trimming shortened V by 1 base and J by 0 bases, and 13 bases separated the two germline ends. This CDR3 region has 16 residues. Germline V lookup: CDR1 SNHLY, CDR2 FYNNEI. The chain's CDR3 is CASSEGRGDSSYEQYF. The DNA for the CDR3 is TGTGCCAGCAGTGAAGGTAGGGGGGACTCCTCCTACGAGCAGTACTTC.

This clone was counted only a few times. CDR3 amino acids: CASSYRTGSPIYF. In DNA form, the CDR3 reads TGTGCCAGCAGTTATCGAACAGGGTCGCCCATATATTTT. The genes are TRBV6-6 and TRBJ1-3; D is perhaps TRBD1 (6 bases). CDR1 and CDR2 from the germline V gene are MNHNY and SVGAGI (reference sequence). Deletions cut 3 bases from V and 11 bases from J, with 14 bases between. CDR3 length: 13 residues.

The rearrangement joins TRBV5-1 to TRBJ1-2, with 8 positions matching TRBD1. The V segment lost 4 bases and the J segment 4 bases; nucleotides outside the gene matches: 9. The CDR3 length is 15 residues. Germline V gene data show CDR1 as SGHRS and CDR2 as YFSETQ. The CDR3 sequence: CASSTGQGQIYGYTF. CDR3 DNA: TGCGCCAGCAGCACTGGACAGGGACAGATCTATGGCTACACCTTC.

CDR3 sequence: CASSPPIGVNTGELFF. The CDR3 bases are TGTGCCAGCTCACCACCGATCGGGGTGAACACCGGGGAGCTGTTTTTT. The gene calls are TRBV18 and TRBJ2-2, with a possible D match to TRBD2 (5 bases). This CDR3 comprises 16 residues. Germline CDR1 is KGHSH and CDR2 is LQKENI. Trimming pared 0 bases from V and 1 base from J, leaving 9 bases between.

CDR3 DNA sequence: TGTGCCATCAACCTAGCGGGAGGGCCGTGTCAAGAGACCCAGTACTTC. Translating gives CAINLAGGPCQETQYF. The chain joins TRBV10-3 to TRBJ2-5; 12 bases match TRBD2. The CDR3 is 16 amino acids. The V segment lost 7 bases and the J segment 2 bases; nucleotides outside the gene matches: 8. Germline assignment: CDR1 ENHRY and CDR2 SYGVKD.

The chain carries TRBV25-1 and TRBJ1-2; TRBD1 aligns across 8 bases. The CDR3 sequence is 16 residues long. The V segment lost 5 bases and the J segment 8 bases; nucleotides outside the gene matches: 16. The germline V gene encodes CDR1 MGHDK and CDR2 SYGVNS. CDR3: CASSPGQGSFHRGYTF. CDR3 nucleotides: TGTGCCAGCAGTCCCGGACAGGGTTCGTTTCATAGGGGCTACACCTTC.

The V and J genes are TRBV10-2 and TRBJ2-2; no definite D call. The CDR3 totals 14 residues. V was clipped by 8 bases and J by 0 bases, with 10 bases between them. Per the germline V gene, CDR1 is WSHSY and CDR2 is SAAADI. The CDR3 nucleotides are TGCGCCAGCTTCACTCTCCCGAACACCGGGGAGCTGTTTTTT. Translated: CASFTLPNTGELFF.

This chain joins TRBV6-6 and TRBJ1-2, with D possibly matching TRBD1 (5 bases). Germline CDR1 MNHNY, CDR2 SVGAGI (reference sequence). The ends were cut back, 4 bases at V and 6 bases at J, with 15 bases in the middle. The CDR3 sequence is 14 residues long. This CDR3 reads CASSFPEGADGYTF. The CDR3 DNA reads as TGTGCCAGCAGTTTTCCAGAAGGGGCAGATGGCTACACCTTC.

The chain couples TRBV5-1 to TRBJ2-5; D assignment may be TRBD1 or TRBD2 (5 bases each). The CDR3 has 14 residues. Germline V gene sequence: CDR1 SGHRS, CDR2 YFSETQ. V lost 7 bases and J 5 bases, leaving 18 bases between the germline ends. This CDR3 reads CASGTKDGVETQYF. CDR3 bases: TGCGCCAGCGGGACCAAGGACGGGGTTGAGACCCAGTACTTC. The whole variable domain, remainder taken from reference TRBV5-1 and TRBJ2-5, is KAGVTQTPRYLIKTRGQQVTLSCSPISGHRSVSWYQQTPGQGLQFLFEYFSETQRNKGNFPGRFSGRQFSNSRSEMNVSTLELGDSALYLCASGTKDGVETQYFGPGTRLLVL.

A single count supports this clone. CDR3 amino acids: CASSIGRGNRGYTF. As DNA, the CDR3 is TGTGCCAGTAGTATCGGCAGGGGAAATCGAGGCTACACCTTC. The chain recombines TRBV19 with TRBJ1-2, with D possibly TRBD1 on 6 matching bases. Germline V lookup: CDR1 LNHDA, CDR2 SQIVND (reference sequence). V shed 3 bases and J shed 8 bases, with 16 bases lying between them. The CDR3 is 14 amino acids.

This clone is a singleton in its sample. The chain carries TRBV5-1 and TRBJ2-3; D not certain. This CDR3 has 16 residues. The germline CDR1 and CDR2 sequences are SGHRS and YFSETQ. V lost 0 bases to trimming and J lost 2 bases, with 13 bases between them. The DNA for the CDR3 is TGCGCCAGCAGCTTGGCCGATAGGGTGAACACAGATACGCAGTATTTT. This encodes CASSLADRVNTDTQYF.

The chain uses TRBV10-3 and TRBJ1-1, with D possibly being TRBD1 (5 bases). CDR1 and CDR2 (germline): ENHRY, SYGVKD. The CDR3 has 15 amino acids. V lost 3 bases and J 1 base, leaving 12 bases between the germline ends. CDR3 loop: CAISDRDLSNTEAFF. The CDR3 DNA sequence: TGTGCCATCAGTGACAGGGACCTCTCGAACACTGAAGCTTTCTTT.